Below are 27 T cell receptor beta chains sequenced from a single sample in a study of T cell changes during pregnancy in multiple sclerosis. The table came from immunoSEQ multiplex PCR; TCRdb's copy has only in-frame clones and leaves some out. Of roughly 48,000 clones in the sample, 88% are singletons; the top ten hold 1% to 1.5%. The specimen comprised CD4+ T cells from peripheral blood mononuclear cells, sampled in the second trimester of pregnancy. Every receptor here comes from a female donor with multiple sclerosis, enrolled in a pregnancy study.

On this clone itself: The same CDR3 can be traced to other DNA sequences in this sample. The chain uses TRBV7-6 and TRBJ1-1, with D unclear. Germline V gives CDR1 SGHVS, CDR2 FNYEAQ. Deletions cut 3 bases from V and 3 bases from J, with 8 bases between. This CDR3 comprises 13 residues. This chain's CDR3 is CASSLGAHTEAFF. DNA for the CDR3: TGTGCCAGCAGCTTGGGCGCTCACACTGAAGCTTTCTTT.

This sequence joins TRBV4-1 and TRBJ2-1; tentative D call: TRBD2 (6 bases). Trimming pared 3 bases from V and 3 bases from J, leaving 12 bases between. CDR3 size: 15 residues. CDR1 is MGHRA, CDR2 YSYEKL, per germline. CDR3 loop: CASSQVRLDYNEQFF. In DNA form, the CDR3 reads TGCGCCAGCAGCCAGGTTAGACTAGACTACAATGAGCAGTTCTTC.

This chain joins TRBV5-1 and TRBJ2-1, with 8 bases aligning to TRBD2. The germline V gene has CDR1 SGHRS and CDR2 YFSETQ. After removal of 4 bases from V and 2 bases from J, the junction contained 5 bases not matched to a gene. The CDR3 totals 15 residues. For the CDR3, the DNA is TGCGCCAGCAGCCAAACTAGCGGTACCTACAATGAGCAGTTCTTC. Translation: CASSQTSGTYNEQFF.

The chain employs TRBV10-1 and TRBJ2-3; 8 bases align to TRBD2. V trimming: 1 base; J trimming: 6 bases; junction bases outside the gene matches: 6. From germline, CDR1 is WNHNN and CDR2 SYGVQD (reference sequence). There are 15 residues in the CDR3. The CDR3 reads CASSELAGGSDTQYF. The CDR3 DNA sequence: TGCGCCAGCAGTGAGTTGGCGGGAGGATCGGATACGCAGTATTTT.

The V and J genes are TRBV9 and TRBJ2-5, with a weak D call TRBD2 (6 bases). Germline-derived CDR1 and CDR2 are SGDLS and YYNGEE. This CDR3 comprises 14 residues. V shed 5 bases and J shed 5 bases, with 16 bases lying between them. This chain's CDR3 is CASSGRGGTETQYF. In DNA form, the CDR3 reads TGTGCCAGCAGTGGGAGAGGAGGGACTGAGACCCAGTACTTC. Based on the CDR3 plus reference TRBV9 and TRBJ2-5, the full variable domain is DSGVTQTPKHLITATGQRVTLRCSPRSGDLSVYWYQQSLDQGLQFLIQYYNGEERAKGNILERFSAQQFPDLHSELNLSSLELGDSALYFCASSGRGGTETQYFGPGTRLLVL.

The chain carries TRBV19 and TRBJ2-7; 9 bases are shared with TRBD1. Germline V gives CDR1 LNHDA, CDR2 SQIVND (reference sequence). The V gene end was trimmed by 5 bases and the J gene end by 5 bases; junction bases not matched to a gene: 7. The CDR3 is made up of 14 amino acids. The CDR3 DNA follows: TGTGCCAGTAGTTCCGGGACAGGGTTCGACGAGCAGTACTTC. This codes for CASSSGTGFDEQYF. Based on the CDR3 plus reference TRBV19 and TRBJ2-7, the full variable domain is DGGITQSPKYLFRKEGQNVTLSCEQNLNHDAMYWYRQDPGQGLRLIYYSQIVNDFQKGDIAEGYSVSREKKESFPLTVTSAQKNPTAFYLCASSSGTGFDEQYFGPGTRLTVT.

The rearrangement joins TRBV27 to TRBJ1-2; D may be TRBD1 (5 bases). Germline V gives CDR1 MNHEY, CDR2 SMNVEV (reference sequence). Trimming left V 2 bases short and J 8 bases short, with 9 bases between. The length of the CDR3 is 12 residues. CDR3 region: CASSLDSRGYTF. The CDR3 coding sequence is TGTGCCAGCAGTTTAGACAGCCGGGGCTACACCTTC.

CDR3 in DNA: TGTGCCAGCAGCTTCGGGGGAGATACGCAGTATTTT. Its translation: CASSFGGDTQYF. The chain recombines TRBV7-9 with TRBJ2-3, with a tentative D call TRBD2 (6 bases). The germline V and J ends were trimmed by 3 bases and 5 bases, with 6 bases remaining between them. Germline CDR1 is SEHNR and CDR2 is FQNEAQ (reference sequence). This CDR3 has 12 residues.

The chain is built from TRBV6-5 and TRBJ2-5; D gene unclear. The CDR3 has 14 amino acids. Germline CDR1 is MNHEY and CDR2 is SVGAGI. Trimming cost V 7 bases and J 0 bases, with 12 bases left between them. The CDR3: CASTPSYNQETQYF. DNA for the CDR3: TGTGCCAGCACCCCGAGCTATAACCAAGAGACCCAGTACTTC.

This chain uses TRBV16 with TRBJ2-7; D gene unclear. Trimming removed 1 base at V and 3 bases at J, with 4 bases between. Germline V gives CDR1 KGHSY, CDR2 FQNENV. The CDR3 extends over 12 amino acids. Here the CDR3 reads CASSQLDYEQYF. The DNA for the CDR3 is TGTGCCAGCAGCCAATTAGACTACGAGCAGTACTTC.

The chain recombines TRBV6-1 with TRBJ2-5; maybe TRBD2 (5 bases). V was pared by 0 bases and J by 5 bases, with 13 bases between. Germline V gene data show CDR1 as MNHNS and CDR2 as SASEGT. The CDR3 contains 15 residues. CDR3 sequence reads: CASSEAGRMVETQYF. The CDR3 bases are TGTGCCAGCAGTGAAGCAGGGAGAATGGTCGAGACCCAGTACTTC.

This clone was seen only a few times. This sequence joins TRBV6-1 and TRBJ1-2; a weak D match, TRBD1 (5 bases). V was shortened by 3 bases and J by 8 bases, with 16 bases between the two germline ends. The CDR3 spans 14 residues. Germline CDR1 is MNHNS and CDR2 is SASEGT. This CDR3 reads CASSDSGARGGYTF. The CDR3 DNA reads TGTGCCAGCAGTGATAGCGGGGCGCGTGGAGGCTACACCTTC.

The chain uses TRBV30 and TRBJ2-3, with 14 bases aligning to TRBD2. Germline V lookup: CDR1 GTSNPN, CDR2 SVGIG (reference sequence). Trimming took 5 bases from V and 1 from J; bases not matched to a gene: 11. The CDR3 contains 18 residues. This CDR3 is CAWLGGTSGSLGTDTQYF. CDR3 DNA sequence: TGTGCCTGGTTAGGGGGGACTAGCGGGAGTTTGGGCACAGATACGCAGTATTTT.

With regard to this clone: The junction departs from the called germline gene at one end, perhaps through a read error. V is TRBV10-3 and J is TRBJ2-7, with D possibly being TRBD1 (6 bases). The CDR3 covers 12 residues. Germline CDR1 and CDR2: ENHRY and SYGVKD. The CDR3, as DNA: TGTGCCATCAGTGGGGGAGCAGGGGTGGATGTCTTC. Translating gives CAISGGAGVDVF.

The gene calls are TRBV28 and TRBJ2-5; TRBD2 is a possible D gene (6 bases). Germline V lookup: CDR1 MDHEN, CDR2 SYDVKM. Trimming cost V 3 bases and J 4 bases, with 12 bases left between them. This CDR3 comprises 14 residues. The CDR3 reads CASSLGTQPETQYF. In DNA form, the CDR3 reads TGTGCCAGCAGTTTGGGGACTCAACCAGAGACCCAGTACTTC.

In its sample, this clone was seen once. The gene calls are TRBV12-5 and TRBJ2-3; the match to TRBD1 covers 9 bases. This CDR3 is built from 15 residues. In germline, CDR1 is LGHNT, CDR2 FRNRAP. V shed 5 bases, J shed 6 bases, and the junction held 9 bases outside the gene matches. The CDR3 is CASGPGQGETDTQYF. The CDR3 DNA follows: TGTGCTAGTGGTCCGGGACAGGGAGAAACGGATACGCAGTATTTT.

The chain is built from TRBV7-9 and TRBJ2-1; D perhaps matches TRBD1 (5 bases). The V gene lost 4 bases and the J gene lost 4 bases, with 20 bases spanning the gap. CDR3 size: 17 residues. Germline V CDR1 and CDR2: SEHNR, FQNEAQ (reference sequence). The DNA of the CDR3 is TGTGCCAGCAGCTATAGCTACAGGTCCCGCCGTTACAATGAGCAGTTCTTC. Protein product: CASSYSYRSRRYNEQFF.

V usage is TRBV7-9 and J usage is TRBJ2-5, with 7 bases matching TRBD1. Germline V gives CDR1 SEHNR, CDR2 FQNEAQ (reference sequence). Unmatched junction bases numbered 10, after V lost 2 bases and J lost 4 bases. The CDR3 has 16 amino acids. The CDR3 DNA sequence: TGTGCCAGCAGCTTAAGAGGCTTGGCAGGGGGAGAGACCCAGTACTTC. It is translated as CASSLRGLAGGETQYF.

The CDR3 spells CASTLQGSTEAFF. For the CDR3, the DNA is TGTGCCAGCACCCTACAGGGGTCCACTGAAGCTTTCTTT. The chain employs TRBV6-5 and TRBJ1-1, with 7 bases lining up with TRBD1. Germline V lookup: CDR1 MNHEY, CDR2 SVGAGI. The CDR3 spans 13 residues. The V segment lost 7 bases and the J segment 4 bases; nucleotides outside the gene matches: 6.

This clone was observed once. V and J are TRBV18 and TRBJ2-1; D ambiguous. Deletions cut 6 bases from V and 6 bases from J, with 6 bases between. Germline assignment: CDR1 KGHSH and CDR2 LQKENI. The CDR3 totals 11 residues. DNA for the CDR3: TGTGCCAGCTCCTCCCGCAATGAGCAGTTCTTC. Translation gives CASSSRNEQFF.

Here the CDR3 reads CASSKRTGSVPGETQYF. CDR3 sequence (DNA): TGTGCCAGCAGCAAAAGGACAGGGTCGGTCCCGGGTGAGACCCAGTACTTC. The chain couples TRBV7-2 to TRBJ2-5; 8 nucleotides match TRBD1. The CDR3 runs to 17 residues. Trimming removed 5 bases from V and 5 bases from J; junction bases left unmatched: 16. Germline CDR1 SGHTA, CDR2 FQGNSA.

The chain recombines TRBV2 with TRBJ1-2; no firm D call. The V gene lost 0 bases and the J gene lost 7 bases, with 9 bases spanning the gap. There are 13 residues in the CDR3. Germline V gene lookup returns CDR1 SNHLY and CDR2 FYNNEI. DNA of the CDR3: TGTGCCAGCAGTGAAGCAGTCACCGGTGGCTACACCTTC. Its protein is CASSEAVTGGYTF.

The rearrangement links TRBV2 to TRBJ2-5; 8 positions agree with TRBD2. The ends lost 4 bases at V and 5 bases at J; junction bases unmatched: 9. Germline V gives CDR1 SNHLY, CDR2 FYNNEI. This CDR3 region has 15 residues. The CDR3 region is CASSGGLGAGETQYF. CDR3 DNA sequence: TGTGCCAGCAGTGGGGGACTAGGGGCGGGGGAGACCCAGTACTTC.

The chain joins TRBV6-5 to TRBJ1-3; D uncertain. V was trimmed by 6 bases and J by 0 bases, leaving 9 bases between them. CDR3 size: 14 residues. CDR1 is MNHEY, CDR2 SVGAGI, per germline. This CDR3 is CASSSTSSGNTIYF. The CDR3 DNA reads TGTGCCAGCAGCTCGACATCCTCTGGAAACACCATATATTTT.

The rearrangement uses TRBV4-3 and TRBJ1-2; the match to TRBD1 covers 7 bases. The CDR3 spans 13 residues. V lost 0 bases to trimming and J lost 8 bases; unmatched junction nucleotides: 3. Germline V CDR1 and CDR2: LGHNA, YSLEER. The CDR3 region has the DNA TGCGCCAGCAGCCAAGAGGCAGGGGGAGGCTACACCTTC. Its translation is CASSQEAGGGYTF.

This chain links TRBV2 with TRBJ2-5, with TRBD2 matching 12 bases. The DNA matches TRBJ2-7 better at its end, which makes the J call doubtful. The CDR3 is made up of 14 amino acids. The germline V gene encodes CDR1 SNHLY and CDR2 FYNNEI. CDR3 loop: CASSRTSGTYEQYF. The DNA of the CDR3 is TGTGCCAGCAGTAGGACTAGCGGGACCTACGAGCAGTACTTC.

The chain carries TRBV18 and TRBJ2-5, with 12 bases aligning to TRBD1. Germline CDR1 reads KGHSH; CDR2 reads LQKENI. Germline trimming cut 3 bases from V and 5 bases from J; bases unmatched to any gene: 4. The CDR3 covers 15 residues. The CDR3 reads CASSPGQGAVETQYF. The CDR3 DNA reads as TGTGCCAGCTCACCGGGACAGGGGGCGGTGGAGACCCAGTACTTC.